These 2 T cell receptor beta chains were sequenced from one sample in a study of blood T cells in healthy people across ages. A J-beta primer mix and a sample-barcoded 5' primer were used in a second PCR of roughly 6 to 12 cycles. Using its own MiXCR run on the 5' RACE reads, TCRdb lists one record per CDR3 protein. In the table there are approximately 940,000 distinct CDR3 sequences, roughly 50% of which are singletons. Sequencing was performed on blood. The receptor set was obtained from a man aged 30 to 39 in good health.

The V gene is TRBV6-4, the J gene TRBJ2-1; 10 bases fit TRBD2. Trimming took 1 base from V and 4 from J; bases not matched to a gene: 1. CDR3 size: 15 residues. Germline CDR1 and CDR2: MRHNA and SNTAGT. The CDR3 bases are TGTGCCAGCAGTGACTTTAGCGGGGGGTACAATGAGCAGTTCTTC. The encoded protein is CASSDFSGGYNEQFF.

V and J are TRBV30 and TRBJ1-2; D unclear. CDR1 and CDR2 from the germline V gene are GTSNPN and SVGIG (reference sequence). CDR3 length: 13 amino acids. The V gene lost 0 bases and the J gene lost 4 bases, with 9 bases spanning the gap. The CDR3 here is CAWSVGGTYGYTF. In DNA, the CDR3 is TGTGCCTGGAGTGTAGGTGGTACCTATGGCTACACCTTC. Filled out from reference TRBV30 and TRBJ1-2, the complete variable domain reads SQTIHQWPATLVQPVGSPLSLECTVEGTSNPNLYWYRQAAGRGLQLLFYSVGIGQISSEVPQNLSASRPQDRQFILSSKKLLLSDSGFYLCAWSVGGTYGYTFGSGTRLTVV.